This T cell receptor (beta chain) was recorded in a study of CD8 T cells in ankylosing spondylitis. After removal of 2 bases from V and 5 bases from J, the junction contained 8 bases not matched to a gene. The CDR3 totals 16 residues. Germline V gene data show CDR1 as SGHKS and CDR2 as YYEKEE (reference sequence). In making TCR beta libraries, quantitative 5'-RACE with molecular barcodes was used. TCRdb redid the calling of the 5' RACE reads with MiXCR, one entry per CDR3 protein. This table holds hundreds of thousands of distinct CDR3 sequences, about a quarter found once. This clonotype appeared many times.

Sequences were obtained from blood, either unsorted or a sorted T cell fraction (not recorded which). The TCR comes from a male donor with ankylosing spondylitis or in good health (not recorded which). The chain couples TRBV5-5 to TRBJ2-3, with 10 nucleotides matching TRBD2. The CDR3 DNA reads TGTGCCAGCAGCTTTGGGCTAGCGGGAGACATAGATACGCAGTATTTT. Protein sequence: CASSFGLAGDIDTQYF.